One sample yielded the 10 T cell receptor beta chains listed below, sequenced in a study of blood T cell repertoires in COVID-19. TCRdb keeps only in-frame clones here, not all; method: immunoSEQ multiplex PCR. The sample lists approximately 240,000 clones, 92% occurring once. Sequencing was carried out using peripheral blood. These receptors were obtained from a man younger than 45 with COVID-19, enrolled during active disease.

The chain couples TRBV4-1 to TRBJ1-1, with D uncertain. The CDR3 covers 16 residues. CDR1 is MGHRA, CDR2 YSYEKL, per germline. Trimming took off 0 bases at V and 3 bases at J, with 14 bases between the two ends. In DNA form, the CDR3 reads TGCGCCAGCAGCCAAGAGGAGGGCTCCGGGTACACTGAAGCTTTCTTT. Amino acids: CASSQEEGSGYTEAFF.

The V and J genes are TRBV30 and TRBJ1-2; D is unresolved. Germline assignment: CDR1 GTSNPN and CDR2 SVGIG (reference sequence). V lost 0 bases to trimming and J lost 4 bases, with 18 bases between them. The CDR3 is 16 amino acids. This chain's CDR3 is CAWSVKVVGVIYGYTF. Written as DNA, the CDR3 is TGTGCCTGGAGTGTAAAGGTGGTGGGAGTCATCTATGGCTACACCTTC.

The rearrangement uses TRBV3-1 (or the pseudogene TRBV3-2) and TRBJ1-5; D perhaps matches TRBD1 (6 bases). This CDR3 has 14 residues. Germline values: CDR1 LGHDT, CDR2 YNNKEL (reference sequence). The V end was cut by 5 bases, the J end by 4 bases, with 12 bases between. CDR3 amino acids: CASSNTGLNQPQHF. The CDR3 DNA sequence: TGTGCCAGCAGCAATACAGGGTTGAATCAGCCCCAGCATTTT.

The chain employs TRBV12-3 or TRBV12-4 and TRBJ1-2; 9 nucleotides line up with TRBD1. The CDR3 has 12 residues. V dropped 6 bases and J dropped 7; count of bases not matched to a gene: 3. The CDR3 region has the DNA TGTGCCAGCAGACAGGGGGCCAGTGGCTACACCTTC. Its protein product is CASRQGASGYTF.

This sequence joins TRBV25-1 and TRBJ2-7; D gene ambiguous. V was cut by 5 bases and J by 2 bases, with 10 bases left in between. The germline CDR1 and CDR2 sequences are MGHDK and SYGVNS. There are 13 residues in the CDR3. The CDR3, as DNA: TGTGCCAGCAGTCCCAGTACCCCCTACGAGCAGTACTTC. It codes for CASSPSTPYEQYF.

The V gene is TRBV10-3, the J gene TRBJ2-7; 9 nucleotides line up with TRBD1. There are 15 residues in the CDR3. V gave up 6 bases and J gave up 2 bases; unmatched junction bases: 8. Germline CDR1 ENHRY, CDR2 SYGVKD. CDR3 protein: CAIRSPGQGTYEQYF. The CDR3 DNA sequence: TGTGCCATCAGATCTCCGGGACAGGGAACCTACGAGCAGTACTTC.

The chain combines TRBV30 with TRBJ1-2; 8 bases fit TRBD1. Germline assignment: CDR1 GTSNPN and CDR2 SVGIG (reference sequence). The V segment lost 8 bases and the J segment 5 bases; nucleotides outside the gene matches: 10. The CDR3 length is 13 residues. CDR3 nucleotide sequence: TGTGCCGGACCCTCGGACAGGGCATATGGCTACACCTTC. Translated, it gives CAGPSDRAYGYTF.

The gene calls are TRBV27 and TRBJ2-3, with TRBD2 identical over 8 bases. Germline V gene lookup returns CDR1 MNHEY and CDR2 SMNVEV (reference sequence). V dropped 2 bases and J dropped 2; count of bases not matched to a gene: 9. This CDR3 is 17 amino acids long. The CDR3 reads CASSLRLTGGYTDTQYF. The CDR3 bases are TGTGCCAGCAGTTTAAGGCTTACGGGGGGGTACACAGATACGCAGTATTTT.

The V call is TRBV9, the J call TRBJ1-6; 7 positions match TRBD1. This CDR3 contains 16 residues. The V and J ends lost 3 bases and 4 bases, in that order; junction bases with no gene match: 7. The V gene's germline CDR1 is SGDLS and CDR2 YYNGEE. The CDR3 protein is CASSARDSPYNSPLHF. In DNA form, the CDR3 reads TGTGCCAGCAGCGCCAGGGACAGCCCTTATAATTCACCCCTCCACTTT.

This chain uses TRBV7-9 with TRBJ2-1, with a possible D match to TRBD1 (6 bases). The CDR3 is 13 amino acids. Trimming took off 3 bases at V and 5 bases at J, with 8 bases between the two ends. Germline V gene data show CDR1 as SEHNR and CDR2 as FQNEAQ (reference sequence). The CDR3 nucleotides are TGTGCCAGCAGCTTCGACAGGAACAATGAGCAGTTCTTC. Its translation: CASSFDRNNEQFF.